This T cell receptor beta chain is drawn from a study of blood T cell repertoires in COVID-19 (TCRdb year 2020). Notes on the research overall: Collaborator samples came from the United States, Italy and Spain and covered acute and convalescent phases of COVID-19. Subjects who had been exposed to COVID-19, were actively infected with it, or had recovered from it provided the deeply sampled blood TCRbeta repertoires that made up the dataset. Where HLA class I and class II types were available, the types were taken from metadata supplied by the sample provider, not from assay-based typing. The prospective study material was composed of cDNA or gDNA derived from T cells, B-cell-depleted T cells, or PBMCs. Samples came from the ongoing ImmuneRACE study (first 160 participants) plus 1,254 subjects from 6 global collaborators. The repertoires were released in a freely available public database meant as a resource for research on the immune response to SARS-CoV-2. Sample metadata almost always included a de-identified subject ID, COVID-19 status, age in years and sex. What the study reported, not specific to this receptor: The amount of clinical and demographic metadata varied by source and participant and was provided uncurated.

TCRbeta CDR3 regions were amplified from genomic DNA by means of the immunoSEQ Assay, a bias-controlled multiplex PCR. The source study handled its data this way. The number of nucleated cells in each sample was estimated by amplification of reference gene primers within the assay. To quantify the absolute abundance of each unique TCRbeta CDR3 rearrangement, sequence reads were collapsed and filtered. For each sample, productive Simpson clonality was calculated as the square root of Simpson's diversity index over productive rearrangements. Not all clones reach the TCRdb copy of this immuneACCESS table, which keeps in-frame sequences only. Checked studies attribute under half of the gap to unresolved V genes and leave the rest unexplained. V and J calls and clone size follow that table, whereas D and trimming were derived from the DNA. The sample profile shows about 170,000 clones; 80% to 90% of them were found once. The top ten clonotypes cover roughly 2% of the sample.

Concerning this clone: No antigen is known for it. Per-base quality was not reported, and no clone a single base away is much larger than it.

Whole blood was collected in K2EDTA tubes by collaborating institutions according to the institutions' own protocols. Collaborator samples were shipped for TCRbeta analysis as frozen whole blood, isolated PBMCs, or DNA extracted from either sample type. The CDR3 sequence holds 14 residues, the cysteine and phenylalanine included. Just the 42-base CDR3 DNA is kept, in frame starting at base 1. The trim is 6 bases for V and 4 bases for J, with a gap of 15 bases between the germline ends. Based on the germline V gene, the CDR1 and CDR2 sequences are MNHEY and SVGAGI. The sequenced material came from peripheral blood. The chain was built from TRBV6-5 and TRBJ1-2, and the D gene may be TRBD1, 6 bases matching. The sequence was collected from a woman aged 80 or over with acute or convalescent COVID-19. The CDR3 region reads CASRLQGQGYGYTF. The sequenced DNA: TGTGCCAGCAGGCTTCAGGGGCAGGGCTATGGCTACACCTTC.